This paragraph reports one T cell receptor (beta chain). Its antigen is still unknown. CD45RO-negative CD8 cells positively selected for CCR7 made up the naive population, which excluded terminally differentiated effector memory CD45RA+ cells. Healthy and HIV-negative, the adult donors had no recent acute infections or vaccinations. The data derive from a study of shared clonotypes between healthy human individuals. Measured with immunoSEQ multiplex PCR; TCRdb has only the in-frame clones, and not every one. The profile covers more than 550,000 clones, with around 92% appearing a single time and about 24% taken by the ten largest. Study-wide findings and caveats: Lower generation probabilities were found for non-shared clonotypes than for those shared by all four donors.

The CDR3 consists of 14 residues. Germline-derived CDR1 and CDR2 are SGHDT and YYEEEE. V was clipped by 0 bases and J by 2 bases, with 9 bases between them. The sequenced sample consisted of naive CD8+ T cells sorted from blood. The chain recombines TRBV5-6 with TRBJ2-7; D possibly uses TRBD1 or TRBD2 (5 bases each). The clonotype originates from a man aged 25-45 years in good health. The CDR3 spells CASSLVQGPYEQYF. Here the CDR3 DNA reads TGTGCCAGCAGCTTGGTCCAGGGACCCTACGAGCAGTACTTC.